This T cell receptor (beta chain) was obtained from a study of blood T cell repertoires in COVID-19. Study-level information: T cells, B-cell-depleted T cells, or PBMCs provided the cDNA or gDNA that served as material.

The CDR3 loop spans 16 amino acids. Only in-frame clones appear in the TCRdb table, and some are missing; sequencing was by immunoSEQ multiplex PCR. The sample consists of about 190,000 clones, about nine tenths of them appearing once. Sequencing was performed on peripheral blood. The sequence derives from a man aged 18 to 30 with active or convalescent COVID-19. The chain joins TRBV21-1 to TRBJ2-1; TRBD2, the table's D call, lacks a check against the DNA. TRBV21-1 is recorded as a pseudogene. This CDR3 reads CASRPLAGGPYNEQFF. As DNA, the CDR3 is TGTGCCAGCAGGCCCTTAGCGGGAGGGCCATACAATGAGCAGTTCTTC.